The sequence of this TCR beta chain was determined in a study of CD8+CD57+ T cells in acquired aplastic anemia. Overall study: Average DNA yield from sorted CD4+ and CD8+ cells was 3.2 ug.

TCR beta VDJ and CDR3 profiling used genomic DNA as template. TCRdb used MiXCR to reprocess the reads, holding one entry per CDR3 protein. The sample carries tens of thousands of distinct CDR3 sequences, 45% to 60% recorded once. Study observations and caveats: Controls did not differ significantly from patients in CD8+ Simpson's diversity.

The V end was cut by 7 bases, the J end by 8 bases, with 29 bases between. Germline values: CDR1 GTSNPN, CDR2 SVGIG (reference sequence). There are 16 residues in the CDR3. As to this clonotype: Its antigen is currently unknown.

Input material: sorted CD4+, CD8+, or CD8+CD57+ T cells (not recorded which) from PBMCs. V usage is TRBV30 and J usage is TRBJ1-2; D is ambiguous. This TCR came from a human donor in good health, serving as a control. Here the CDR3 reads CALEKLGLQQRDGYTF. In DNA, the CDR3 is TGTGCCTTGGAGAAATTGGGTTTACAGCAGCGTGACGGCTACACCTTC.